This T cell receptor beta chain came from a study of T cell responses to AZD1222 COVID-19 vaccine. In the study overall: Second-dose schedules of about 4 or about 12 weeks were combined.

Libraries were prepared by immunoSEQ multiplex PCR; TCRdb keeps only in-frame clonotypes and omits some of them. The table records more than 140,000 clones, 70% to 90% of them present only once. General study findings and limits: The CD4 TCRs associated with vaccination extended across spike and predominated at 160-218 and 743-854. Spike-specific TCR depth and breadth grew after two AZD1222 doses.

Concerning this clone itself: No antigen is known for it.

The clonotype comes from an adult in good health. This sample comprised peripheral blood, obtained on day 0 of AZD1222 vaccination.

The CDR3 nucleotides are TGTGCCAGCAGCTTAGATGGTAGCCAGAACCGGCCCCAGCATTTT. It yields the protein CASSLDGSQNRPQHF. The V gene is TRBV7-9, the J gene TRBJ1-5; D unclear. This CDR3 spans 15 amino acids. CDR1 and CDR2 from the germline V gene are SEHNR and FQNEAQ (reference sequence). V lost 1 base to trimming and J lost 9 bases, with 16 bases between them.